One sample yielded the 21 T cell receptor beta chains listed below, sequenced in a study of T cell responses to AZD1222 COVID-19 vaccine. The table came from immunoSEQ multiplex PCR; TCRdb's copy has only in-frame clones and leaves some out. The table lists 100,000 to 150,000 clones, roughly 93% of them singletons. The sequencing used peripheral blood, collected on day 0 of AZD1222 vaccination. The receptors come from an adult in good health.

This chain's CDR3 is CAWRAPGNEQFF. The CDR3 coding sequence is TGTGCCTGGAGGGCCCCGGGAAATGAGCAGTTCTTC. This rearrangement joins TRBV30 to TRBJ2-1, with a weak D call TRBD2 (5 bases). Germline loops: CDR1 GTSNPN, CDR2 SVGIG (reference sequence). The ends were cut back, 3 bases at V and 7 bases at J, with 10 bases in the middle. CDR3 length: 12 residues.

The J gene is TRBJ2-7, the V gene TRBV6-5; the match to TRBD2 covers 10 bases. Trimming took 2 bases from V and 6 from J; bases not matched to a gene: 10. The CDR3 has 16 residues. Germline V CDR1 and CDR2: MNHEY, SVGAGI. The CDR3 region is CASSYTGAGGHGEQYF. The CDR3 DNA follows: TGTGCCAGCAGTTACACAGGAGCGGGAGGGCATGGCGAGCAGTACTTC.

The chain has TRBV11-1 and TRBJ2-1, with D maybe TRBD2 (5 bases). CDR3 length: 15 residues. Germline lookup yields CDR1 SGHAT and CDR2 FQDESV (reference sequence). V shed 4 bases and J shed 7 bases, with 17 bases lying between them. The CDR3 is CASSSNRDWRNEQFF. Here the CDR3 DNA reads TGTGCCAGCAGCTCAAACCGGGATTGGCGAAATGAGCAGTTCTTC.

The J gene is TRBJ2-5, the V gene TRBV24-1, with D unresolved. Trimming pared 4 bases from V and 5 bases from J, leaving 10 bases between. The CDR3 loop spans 13 amino acids. From germline, CDR1 is KGHDR and CDR2 SFDVKD. Here the CDR3 DNA reads TGTGCCACCAGTGAGTGGGAAGAGGAGACCCAGTACTTC. Its translation: CATSEWEEETQYF.

The genes are TRBV4-2 and TRBJ2-1; 9 positions match TRBD2. Looked up from germline, CDR1 is LGHNA and CDR2 is YNFKEQ. This CDR3 has 19 residues. V gave up 3 bases and J gave up 0 bases; unmatched junction bases: 12. The CDR3 nucleotides are TGTGCCAGCAGCCATGATACTCTAGCGGGATCTAGCTCCTACAATGAGCAGTTCTTC. The encoded protein is CASSHDTLAGSSSYNEQFF.

The V call is TRBV6-5, the J call TRBJ1-3; D perhaps matches TRBD1 (5 bases). The CDR3 contains 14 residues. Germline V gene sequence: CDR1 MNHEY, CDR2 SVGAGI. Trimming shortened V by 5 bases and J by 5 bases, and 13 bases separated the two germline ends. This CDR3 is CASSRRDLRNTIYF. In DNA, the CDR3 is TGTGCCAGCAGTAGACGGGACCTCCGAAACACCATATATTTT.

The rearrangement uses TRBV28 and TRBJ1-5; 11 bases fit TRBD1. The CDR3 length is 15 residues. Germline lookup yields CDR1 MDHEN and CDR2 SYDVKM. V lost 6 bases to trimming and J lost 7 bases; unmatched junction nucleotides: 8. The CDR3 reads CASRLRTGGVQPQHF. The DNA of the CDR3 is TGTGCCAGCAGGCTCCGGACAGGGGGCGTGCAGCCCCAGCATTTT.

The chain uses TRBV15 and TRBJ1-5; D is undetermined. CDR3 length equals 12 residues. Per germline, CDR1 LNHNV and CDR2 YYDKDF (reference sequence). Trimming left V 5 bases short and J 7 bases short, with 9 bases between. DNA for the CDR3: TGTGCCACCAGCTCGGCAGAACAGCCCCAGCATTTT. Its protein product is CATSSAEQPQHF.

About this clone: At the DNA level, this CDR3 is encoded by other sequences in the same sample as well. The gene calls are TRBV6-1 and TRBJ2-3; unclear D gene. Trimming removed 2 bases at V and 5 bases at J, with 2 bases between. The germline V gene has CDR1 MNHNS and CDR2 SASEGT. This CDR3 is built from 11 residues. The CDR3 spells CASSELDTQYF. The CDR3 coding sequence is TGTGCCAGCAGTGAATTAGATACGCAGTATTTT.

V and J are TRBV12-3 or TRBV12-4 and TRBJ1-1; D is ambiguous. This CDR3 spans 10 amino acids. V lost 7 bases and J 2 bases, leaving 2 bases between the germline ends. The DNA of the CDR3 is TGTGCCAGCAAAAACACTGAAGCTTTCTTT. It is translated as CASKNTEAFF.

V gene TRBV4-1 combines with J gene TRBJ2-7; 9 bases agree with TRBD1. The CDR3 length is 15 residues. CDR1 and CDR2 from the germline V gene are MGHRA and YSYEKL. Trimming cost V 3 bases and J 2 bases; bases outside gene matches: 5. The CDR3 here is CASSHSGTGTYEQYF. CDR3 DNA: TGCGCCAGCAGCCACTCCGGGACAGGGACCTACGAGCAGTACTTC.

The CDR3 loop reads CASSASTGVQETQYF. The CDR3, as DNA: TGTGCCAGCAGCGCATCGACAGGGGTTCAGGAGACCCAGTACTTC. The chain carries TRBV5-4 and TRBJ2-5, with TRBD1 matching 8 bases. Germline lookup yields CDR1 SGHNT and CDR2 YYREEE (reference sequence). Trimming took 4 bases from V and 5 from J; bases not matched to a gene: 10. This CDR3 is built from 15 residues.

This chain joins TRBV27 and TRBJ2-7, with a possible D match to TRBD1 (5 bases). Looked up from germline, CDR1 is MNHEY and CDR2 is SMNVEV (reference sequence). The CDR3 runs to 14 residues. V shed 4 bases and J shed 1 base, with 11 bases lying between them. The CDR3 coding sequence is TGTGCCAGCAGTTCGGCAGGGCTTTCCTACGAGCAGTACTTC. Residues: CASSSAGLSYEQYF.

This chain uses TRBV21-1 with TRBJ2-7; the table assigns TRBD2, which was not confirmed against the DNA. TRBV21-1 is an annotated pseudogene. This CDR3 spans 16 amino acids. This CDR3 reads CASSKEPADDSYEQYF. Written as DNA, the CDR3 is TGTGCCAGCAGCAAAGAGCCAGCGGACGATTCCTACGAGCAGTACTTC.

This chain joins TRBV7-8 and TRBJ2-1; 8 positions match TRBD2. The CDR3 covers 17 residues. The germline gives CDR1 SGHVS, CDR2 FQNEAQ. Trimming removed 5 bases from V and 4 bases from J; junction bases left unmatched: 13. The CDR3 DNA reads as TGTGCCAGCAGCCCCCCTTTGCGGGAGGTTGGTTACAATGAGCAGTTCTTC. It is translated as CASSPPLREVGYNEQFF.

The chain uses TRBV6-4 and TRBJ1-6; a weak D match, TRBD1 (6 bases). The CDR3 spans 13 residues. The V end lost 4 bases, the J end lost 7 bases, and 8 bases lay between the germline ends. Germline CDR1 reads MRHNA; CDR2 reads SNTAGT. The CDR3 here is CASSAQGNSPLHF. The CDR3 DNA reads TGTGCCAGCAGTGCACAGGGAAATTCACCCCTCCACTTT.

This chain uses TRBV10-3 with TRBJ2-3; 10 nucleotides align to TRBD2. V lost 2 bases, J lost 4 bases, and 6 bases stayed unmatched. CDR3 length: 16 residues. Germline V gene data show CDR1 as ENHRY and CDR2 as SYGVKD. The CDR3 DNA is TGTGCCATCAGTGAGGGGGCTAGCGGGAGCTCAGATACGCAGTATTTT. This gives the protein CAISEGASGSSDTQYF.

This clone was detected only once. The J gene is TRBJ2-3, the V gene TRBV12-5; tentative D call: TRBD1 (6 bases). This CDR3 has 13 amino acids. Germline V gene sequence: CDR1 LGHNT, CDR2 FRNRAP. With 6 bases removed from V and 0 bases from J, the gap between germline ends came to 7 bases. The chain's CDR3 is CASGQGSTDTQYF. The DNA for the CDR3 is TGTGCTAGTGGGCAGGGGAGCACAGATACGCAGTATTTT.

The CDR3 region is CASSPSTGTMQYF. The DNA for the CDR3 is TGTGCCAGCAGTCCATCAACGGGGACAATGCAGTACTTC. The V and J genes are TRBV28 and TRBJ2-7; maybe TRBD1 (6 bases). Germline V lookup: CDR1 MDHEN, CDR2 SYDVKM. CDR3 length equals 13 residues. V was pared by 5 bases and J by 9 bases, with 17 bases between. The full variable domain, its missing parts supplied by reference TRBV28 and TRBJ2-7, is DVKVTQSSRYLVKRTGEKVFLECVQDMDHENMFWYRQDPGLGLRLIYFSYDVKMKEKGDIPEGYSVSREKKERFSLILESASTNQTSMYLCASSPSTGTMQYFGPGTRLTVT.

The table lists this clone with a count of one. CDR3 loop: CASSLWGRAPDEQFF. DNA of the CDR3: TGTGCCAGCAGCTTATGGGGGAGAGCGCCAGATGAGCAGTTCTTC. This chain joins TRBV7-6 and TRBJ2-1; tentatively, D is TRBD1 or TRBD2 (5 bases each). This CDR3 region has 15 residues. Trimming left V 2 bases short and J 8 bases short, with 16 bases between. Germline assignment: CDR1 SGHVS and CDR2 FNYEAQ.

The V call is TRBV7-2, the J call TRBJ2-4; D remains ambiguous. Trimming stripped 6 bases from V and 0 bases from J, with 15 bases between. CDR3 length equals 16 residues. In germline, CDR1 is SGHTA, CDR2 FQGNSA. In DNA form, the CDR3 reads TGTGCCAGCAGTTTGGGGATCGGTAAAGCCAAAAACATTCAGTACTTC. It is translated as CASSLGIGKAKNIQYF.